A selection of T cell receptor beta chains follows, all from one sample in a study of T cell changes during pregnancy in multiple sclerosis. Here immunoSEQ multiplex PCR was the method, and the copy in TCRdb shows in-frame clones only, minus some. The sample yields about 67,000 clones, 90% seen once. Material: peripheral blood, obtained in the third trimester of pregnancy. The receptors shown here come from a female donor with multiple sclerosis, enrolled in a pregnancy study. The CDR3 runs from the conserved cysteine through the conserved F or W. D genes are given only for firm matches. Part of the rows lack a size; the others show once, few, many or a class for expanded clones.

clone size,D gene,J gene,CDR3 length,V gene,CDR3 protein,CDR3 DNA
-,TRBD1,TRBJ2-2,16,TRBV12-5,CASGLFSGTVTGELFF,TGTGCTAGTGGTTTGTTTTCCGGGACAGTCACCGGGGAGCTGTTTTTT
once,TRBD2,TRBJ2-2,20,TRBV9,CASSVESLGLAGGRSGELFF,TGTGCCAGCAGCGTAGAGAGTTTGGGACTAGCGGGGGGGCGGTCGGGGGAGCTGTTTTTT
-,-,TRBJ2-3,15,TRBV7-3,CASSVGGQGTDTQYF,TGTGCCAGCAGCGTCGGGGGGCAAGGCACAGATACGCAGTATTTT
-,TRBD2,TRBJ2-5,16,TRBV15,CATSRGSGGFGETQYF,TGTGCCACCAGCAGGGGGAGCGGGGGTTTTGGAGAGACCCAGTACTTC
once,-,TRBJ1-3,13,TRBV7-9,CASSLAGQDTIYF,TGTGCCAGCAGCTTAGCTGGACAAGACACCATATATTTT
-,-,TRBJ1-1,14,TRBV5-6,CASRLSPTETEAFF,TGTGCCAGCAGACTCTCCCCCACCGAGACTGAAGCTTTCTTT
-,-,TRBJ1-1,15,TRBV9,CASSVTGELNTEAFF,TGTGCCAGCAGCGTAACTGGTGAATTGAACACTGAAGCTTTCTTT
-,TRBD1,TRBJ1-1,16,TRBV5-1,CASSKDRGLGNTEAFF,TGCGCCAGCAGTAAAGACAGGGGGCTAGGGAACACTGAAGCTTTCTTT
-,TRBD2,TRBJ2-3,14,TRBV30,CAWSVLAGADTQYF,TGTGCCTGGAGTGTCCTAGCGGGAGCAGATACGCAGTATTTT
-,-,TRBJ1-1,13,TRBV7-6,CASSWTSGLEAFF,TGTGCCAGCAGCTGGACCAGCGGATTGGAAGCTTTCTTT
-,TRBD1,TRBJ2-7,16,TRBV5-6,CASSPGWGTGNYEQYF,TGTGCCAGCAGCCCCGGGTGGGGGACAGGGAACTACGAGCAGTACTTC
few,TRBD2,TRBJ2-3,17,TRBV7-9,CASSLGGLAGGTDTQYF,TGTGCCAGCAGCTTAGGGGGACTAGCGGGGGGTACAGATACGCAGTATTTT
-,TRBD1,TRBJ2-7,16,TRBV11-2,CASTGGSTGGIYEQYF,TGTGCCAGCACCGGGGGCTCAACAGGGGGCATCTACGAGCAGTACTTC
once,-,TRBJ2-3,14,TRBV7-2,CASSFRSSTDTQYF,TGTGCCAGCAGCTTTAGATCCAGCACAGATACGCAGTATTTT
-,-,TRBJ2-7,12,TRBV30,CAWSVDSWEQYF,TGTGCCTGGAGTGTTGACTCTTGGGAGCAGTACTTC
-,-,TRBJ1-2,14,TRBV7-8,CASSFERSPGKGTF,TGTGCCAGCAGCTTCGAACGTTCGCCGGGGAAGGGCACCTTC
-,-,TRBJ1-4,16,TRBV4-2,CASSPGLRSVGEKLFF,TGTGCCAGCAGCCCAGGGTTGCGGTCGGTAGGAGAAAAACTGTTTTTT
-,TRBD1,TRBJ2-7,17,TRBV27,CASSSRTGSVKVYEQYF,TGTGCCAGCAGTTCGCGGACAGGGTCGGTTAAAGTTTACGAGCAGTACTTC
few,-,TRBJ1-3,16,TRBV18,CASSATGGNSGNTIYF,TGTGCCAGCTCAGCCACGGGGGGAAACTCTGGAAACACCATATATTTT
-,-,TRBJ1-1,16,TRBV19,CASSPPQSHMNTEAFF,TGTGCCAGTAGTCCTCCCCAAAGTCACATGAACACTGAAGCTTTCTTT
-,TRBD1,TRBJ1-1,16,TRBV5-1,CASSQDRGTPDTEAFF,TGCGCCAGCAGCCAGGACAGGGGGACCCCGGACACTGAAGCTTTCTTT
once,-,TRBJ2-1,13,TRBV9,CASRRDDYNEQFF,TGTGCCAGCAGGCGGGACGACTACAATGAGCAGTTCTTC
-,-,TRBJ2-6,16,TRBV4-1,CASSQGGISGANVLTF,TGCGCCAGCAGCCAAGGAGGCATCTCTGGGGCCAACGTCCTGACTTTC
-,-,TRBJ2-1,17,TRBV5-1,CASSYAGISGVYNEQFF,TGCGCCAGCAGCTATGCCGGGATATCTGGGGTATACAATGAGCAGTTCTTC
-,-,TRBJ1-1,13,TRBV19,CASSAGRNTEAFF,TGTGCCAGTAGCGCCGGGAGGAACACTGAAGCTTTCTTT